A selection of T cell receptor beta chains follows, all from one sample in a study of blood T cells in healthy people across ages. TCRdb itself ran the 5' RACE reads through MiXCR, one entry per CDR3 protein. The sample shows roughly 1,500,000 distinct CDR3 sequences, about 35% of them seen only once. Input material: blood. The origin of the receptors is a young woman in good health. Each CDR3 is given with its conserved first and last residue. Each record gives: clone size, D gene, J gene, V gene, CDR3 protein, CDR3 DNA. D genes are given only for firm matches. Clone size appears in some rows only: once, few, many, or a class for an expanded clone.

>-|-|TRBJ2-1|TRBV7-2
CASSLGQRWMQFF
TGTGCCAGCAGCCTGGGCCAACGGTGGATGCAGTTCTTC
>-|-|TRBJ1-1|TRBV29-1
CSVEDRGALTEAFF
TGCAGCGTTGAAGATCGTGGGGCTTTGACTGAAGCTTTCTTT
>few|-|TRBJ2-1|TRBV6-2/TRBV6-3
CASSYLRIIDEQFF
TGTGCCAGCAGTTATCTCAGAATCATCGATGAGCAGTTCTTC
>many|TRBD1|TRBJ1-5|TRBV5-5
CASSPDRADQPQHF
TGTGCCAGCAGCCCGGACAGGGCGGATCAGCCCCAGCATTTT
>-|TRBD2|TRBJ2-1|TRBV29-1
CSGDTGLAGGYNEPFF
TGCAGCGGTGATACTGGACTAGCGGGGGGTTACAATGAGCCGTTCTTC
>many|-|TRBJ2-5|TRBV3-1
CASSQDLETQYF
TGCGCCAGCAGCCAAGATTTGGAGACCCAGTACTTC
>-|-|TRBJ1-2|TRBV27
CASSLKIGGYGYTF
TGTGCCAGCAGTTTAAAGATCGGGGGTTATGGCTACACCTTC
>few|TRBD2|TRBJ2-5|TRBV4-1
CASSRPGTSQETQYF
TGCGCCAGCAGCCGACCCGGGACTAGCCAAGAGACCCAGTACTTC
>-|-|TRBJ1-4|TRBV14
CASSQERQKADERLFF
TGTGCCAGCAGCCAAGAAAGGCAGAAGGCGGATGAAAGACTGTTTTTT
>-|-|TRBJ2-7|TRBV28
CAGSETGAYEQYF
TGTGCCGGCAGTGAGACAGGCGCCTACGAGCAGTACTTC
>-|TRBD2|TRBJ2-1|TRBV5-6
CASFGGLAGWDEQFF
TGTGCCAGCTTTGGGGGACTAGCGGGGTGGGATGAGCAGTTCTTC
>-|-|TRBJ2-3|TRBV7-2
CASSLPGLRQYF
TGTGCCAGCAGCCTCCCGGGACTGAGGCAGTATTTT
>few|-|TRBJ1-5|TRBV4-1
CASSQVRTQPQHF
TGCGCCAGCAGCCAAGTAAGAACTCAGCCCCAGCATTTT
>few|-|TRBJ2-3|TRBV4-2
CASSQDESPDTQYF
TGTGCCAGCAGCCAAGATGAGTCTCCAGATACGCAGTATTTT
>many|-|TRBJ1-2|TRBV12-3/TRBV12-4
CASRPAGTGNYGYTF
TGTGCCAGCAGGCCAGCCGGGACTGGTAACTATGGCTACACCTTC
>-|-|TRBJ1-1|TRBV30
CAWSSRDTEAFF
TGTGCCTGGAGCTCGAGGGACACTGAAGCTTTCTTT
>once|-|TRBJ1-1|TRBV14
CASSQSRNTEAFF
TGTGCCAGCAGCCAATCGAGGAACACTGAAGCTTTCTTT
>-|TRBD1|TRBJ1-1|TRBV27
CASSLFGTGPRPSEAFF
TGTGCCAGCAGCTTATTTGGGACAGGTCCAAGGCCGTCTGAAGCTTTCTTT
>-|-|TRBJ1-4|TRBV5-1
CASSPAGRREKLFF
TGCGCCAGCAGCCCAGCAGGGCGGCGAGAAAAACTGTTTTTT
>once|-|TRBJ1-1|TRBV15
CATCRVPGETLNTEAFF
TGTGCCACCTGCAGAGTCCCGGGGGAAACTCTGAACACTGAAGCTTTCTTT
>-|-|TRBJ2-7|TRBV20-1
CSASRGYAYEQYF
TGCAGTGCTTCCCGTGGGTACGCCTACGAGCAGTACTTC
>-|-|TRBJ1-1|TRBV7-4
CASSLQWTQLRTVEAFF
TGTGCCAGCAGCTTGCAGTGGACGCAGTTGAGAACCGTTGAAGCTTTCTTT
>few|TRBD1|TRBJ2-1|TRBV6-2/TRBV6-3
CAGSLTGAMANEQFF
TGTGCCGGCAGTTTGACAGGGGCAATGGCCAATGAGCAGTTCTTC
>many|-|TRBJ2-5|TRBV7-3
CASSLRPEETQYF
TGTGCCAGCAGCTTAAGGCCGGAGGAGACCCAGTACTTC
>-|TRBD2|TRBJ2-1|TRBV5-1
CASSLASGRAREQFF
TGCGCCAGCAGCTTGGCTAGCGGGAGGGCCCGTGAGCAGTTCTTC
>-|-|TRBJ2-3|TRBV20-1
CSARYRRAGSTDTQYF
TGCAGTGCTAGGTACCGCAGGGCGGGGTCCACAGATACGCAGTATTTT